Following are 25 T cell receptor beta chains from one sample sequenced in a study of T-cell memory formation after mild COVID-19. Each CDR3 protein gets one entry after TCRdb re-called the 5' RACE reads with MiXCR. Altogether 400,000 to 550,000 distinct CDR3 sequences are present, around 27% being singletons, with the ten largest covering roughly an eighth. Sequencing was carried out using PBMCs or a T cell subset sorted from them (not recorded which). These receptors were taken from an adult woman who had mild COVID-19 (a few samples of this study predate the infection). Cell type and time point are not known.

This clonotype was recorded at least ten times. This chain links TRBV7-2 with TRBJ1-2; tentative D call: TRBD1 (5 bases). The V gene lost 4 bases and the J gene lost 7 bases, with 19 bases spanning the gap. This CDR3 has 15 residues. Germline V gives CDR1 SGHTA, CDR2 FQGNSA. CDR3 in amino acids: CASSSRQSLRGGYTF. DNA for the CDR3: TGTGCCAGCAGCTCACGACAGAGCCTAAGGGGTGGCTACACCTTC.

In its sample, this clonotype was seen a few times. This chain uses TRBV11-3 with TRBJ2-1; a weak D match, TRBD1 (6 bases). This CDR3 has 17 amino acids. In germline, CDR1 is SGHNT, CDR2 YENEEA. Trimming removed 1 base from V and 0 bases from J, with 13 bases in between. CDR3 nucleotides: TGTGCCAGCAGCTTAGGAGACAGGTTTAGCTCCTACAATGAGCAGTTCTTC. Residues: CASSLGDRFSSYNEQFF. Variable domain in full (rest from reference TRBV11-3 and TRBJ2-1): EAGVVQSPRYKIIEKKQPVAFWCNPISGHNTLYWYLQNLGQGPELLIRYENEEAVDDSQLPKDRFSAERLKGVDSTLKIQPAELGDSAVYLCASSLGDRFSSYNEQFFGPGTRLTVL.

CDR3 sequence: CASSLRGAESPLHF. CDR3 sequence (DNA): TGTGCCAGCAGCTTAAGGGGGGCGGAGTCACCCCTCCACTTT. J is TRBJ1-6 and V is TRBV7-9, with D perhaps matching TRBD1 (6 bases). CDR1 SEHNR and CDR2 FQNEAQ come from the germline V gene (reference sequence). This CDR3 spans 14 amino acids. Trimming took 2 bases from V and 10 from J, leaving 12 bases between them.

This clonotype was detected a few times. The gene calls are TRBV6-1 and TRBJ1-2; weak D call: TRBD1 (6 bases). Per germline, CDR1 MNHNS and CDR2 SASEGT. This CDR3 spans 15 amino acids. V was pared by 2 bases and J by 5 bases, with 15 bases between. In nucleotides, the CDR3 is TGTGCCAGCAGTGAACTGGGGGGGCGGGGATATGGCTACACCTTC. This codes for CASSELGGRGYGYTF.

There are a few counts of this clonotype. This sequence joins TRBV5-4 and TRBJ2-1, with 10 bases fitting TRBD2. V shed 5 bases and J 2 bases; nucleotides not matched to a gene: 7. CDR1 and CDR2 (germline): SGHNT, YYREEE (reference sequence). CDR3 length equals 16 residues. CDR3 nucleotide sequence: TGTGCCAGCAGGACGTCTACTAGCGGGACCTACAATGAGCAGTTCTTC. Translating it yields CASRTSTSGTYNEQFF.

DNA of the CDR3: TGTGCAAGTCTACGAGGGAAACACTCTGGAAACACCATATATTTT. Residues: CASLRGKHSGNTIYF. J is TRBJ1-3 and V is TRBV12-2. TRBV12-2 is a known pseudogene. This CDR3 comprises 15 residues.

The chain recombines TRBV15 with TRBJ2-2; 9 bases match TRBD1. The germline CDR1 and CDR2 sequences are LNHNV and YYDKDF (reference sequence). V gave up 0 bases and J gave up 6 bases; unmatched junction bases: 5. The length of the CDR3 is 16 residues. CDR3 nucleotide sequence: TGTGCCACCAGCAGAGAGGGACAGGGCTTCGCCGGGGAGCTGTTTTTT. Its translation: CATSREGQGFAGELFF.

This clonotype was observed a few times. The CDR3 is CATSRENTGELFF. CDR3 DNA sequence: TGTGCCACCAGCAGAGAGAACACCGGGGAGCTGTTTTTT. The V call is TRBV15, the J call TRBJ2-2; D remains ambiguous. This CDR3 is built from 13 residues. The germline V gene has CDR1 LNHNV and CDR2 YYDKDF (reference sequence). V was trimmed by 0 bases and J by 1 base, leaving 0 bases between them.

The rearrangement uses TRBV7-2 and TRBJ2-4; TRBD1 agrees at 8 bases. The germline CDR1 and CDR2 sequences are SGHTA and FQGNSA. The V gene end was trimmed by 3 bases and the J gene end by 0 bases; junction bases not matched to a gene: 7. The CDR3 is 17 residues long. CDR3 residues: CASSFIRTGLAKNIQYF. The CDR3 DNA reads as TGTGCCAGCAGCTTTATTCGGACAGGGCTAGCCAAAAACATTCAGTACTTC.

CDR3 sequence: CASSGTSTYEQYF. CDR3 in DNA: TGTGCCAGCAGTGGGACTAGCACCTACGAGCAGTACTTC. V and J are TRBV6-5 and TRBJ2-7; 9 positions match TRBD2. With V trimmed by 5 bases and J by 2 bases, 1 base remained unmatched. The CDR3 totals 13 residues. Germline values: CDR1 MNHEY, CDR2 SVGAGI.

The genes are TRBV5-6 and TRBJ2-3; D possibly corresponds to TRBD2 (6 bases). Germline values: CDR1 SGHDT, CDR2 YYEEEE. V lost 4 bases to trimming and J lost 0 bases, with 12 bases between them. There are 15 residues in the CDR3. The CDR3 DNA sequence: TGTGCCAGCAGCACCTTAGCGGCTAGCACAGATACGCAGTATTTT. Encoded protein: CASSTLAASTDTQYF.

CDR3 in amino acids: CASKLRNLNTEAFF. CDR3 nucleotides: TGTGCCAGCAAACTTCGGAACCTGAACACTGAAGCTTTCTTT. The chain recombines TRBV5-6 with TRBJ1-1; D remains ambiguous. The CDR3 runs to 14 residues. The germline CDR1 and CDR2 sequences are SGHDT and YYEEEE. V was pared by 6 bases and J by 0 bases, with 12 bases between.

This clonotype was picked up a small number of times. This chain joins TRBV7-9 and TRBJ1-1; D call uncertain. The length of the CDR3 is 13 residues. Trimming shortened V by 5 bases and J by 3 bases, and 10 bases separated the two germline ends. Per the germline V gene, CDR1 is SEHNR and CDR2 is FQNEAQ (reference sequence). This CDR3 reads CASSAGSDTEAFF. CDR3 bases: TGTGCCAGCAGCGCCGGCTCGGACACTGAAGCTTTCTTT.

The chain joins TRBV9 to TRBJ2-3; D is perhaps TRBD1 or TRBD2 (6 bases each). Trimming cost V 7 bases and J 0 bases, with 12 bases left between them. The CDR3 totals 14 residues. Germline V gives CDR1 SGDLS, CDR2 YYNGEE. Written as DNA, the CDR3 is TGTGCCAGCGGGGGGCGGGACAGCACAGATACGCAGTATTTT. It yields the protein CASGGRDSTDTQYF.

The CDR3 nucleotides read TGCGCCAGCAGCTTGGTCAAAGGGTCAACTCATGGCTACACCTTC. Its translation: CASSLVKGSTHGYTF. The rearrangement uses TRBV5-1 and TRBJ1-2, with no clear D. Germline V CDR1 and CDR2: SGHRS, YFSETQ. This CDR3 spans 15 amino acids. Trimming took off 0 bases at V and 6 bases at J, with 15 bases between the two ends.

V and J are TRBV29-1 and TRBJ2-1; no clear D gene. The length of the CDR3 is 15 residues. Trimming cost V 4 bases and J 3 bases, with 16 bases left between them. The V gene's germline CDR1 is SQVTM and CDR2 ANQGSEA. In nucleotides, the CDR3 is TGCAGCGTTGGTCGATCCTTCACCCTCTACAATGAGCAGTTCTTC. The encoded protein is CSVGRSFTLYNEQFF.

The sample holds a few counts of this clonotype. V and J are TRBV7-3 and TRBJ1-3; no firm D call. Trimming pared 3 bases from V and 0 bases from J, leaving 12 bases between. Germline V gives CDR1 SGHTA, CDR2 FQGTGA. The CDR3 length is 16 residues. CDR3: CASSLGRASSGNTIYF. The CDR3 coding sequence is TGTGCCAGCAGCTTGGGTCGGGCCAGCTCTGGAAACACCATATATTTT.

CDR3 residues: CASSDPGLLTDTQYF. The CDR3 region has the DNA TGTGCCAGCAGTGACCCGGGACTACTGACAGATACGCAGTATTTT. The rearrangement uses TRBV7-9 and TRBJ2-3; 7 positions match TRBD2. J gave up 3 bases and V 6 bases, and 9 bases lay outside the gene matches. The CDR3 runs 15 residues. Germline V gene lookup returns CDR1 SEHNR and CDR2 FQNEAQ (reference sequence).

The J gene is TRBJ1-1, the V gene TRBV4-2; D not resolved. The CDR3 is made up of 13 amino acids. Trimming stripped 3 bases from V and 8 bases from J, with 13 bases between. From germline, CDR1 is LGHNA and CDR2 YNFKEQ. CDR3 protein: CASSQKDLLEAFF. The CDR3 nucleotides read TGTGCCAGCAGCCAGAAGGACCTCCTCGAAGCTTTCTTT.

The V gene is TRBV7-2, the J gene TRBJ1-2; the D gene is possibly TRBD1 (5 bases). Germline lookup yields CDR1 SGHTA and CDR2 FQGNSA. This CDR3 comprises 13 residues. Trimming took 5 bases from V and 4 from J, leaving 11 bases between them. CDR3 nucleotides: TGTGCCAGCAGCCCTCGGGGCCTCTATGGCTACACCTTC. This sequence encodes CASSPRGLYGYTF.

This clonotype came up a few times. The chain uses TRBV20-1 and TRBJ1-2; D may be TRBD1 (6 bases). Per the germline V gene, CDR1 is DFQATT and CDR2 is SNEGSKA (reference sequence). This CDR3 has 18 amino acids. Trimming removed 0 bases at V and 8 bases at J, with 28 bases between. The DNA of the CDR3 is TGCAGTGCTAGAGATCTATCAGGCAGGGGTGGCTCCACAGGAGGCTACACCTTC. Translating gives CSARDLSGRGGSTGGYTF.

The rearrangement links TRBV7-8 to TRBJ1-3; possible D gene TRBD1, 5 bases. The CDR3 extends over 17 amino acids. V was shortened by 4 bases and J by 9 bases, with 25 bases between the two germline ends. Germline CDR1 is SGHVS and CDR2 is FQNEAQ. This chain's CDR3 is CASSSEQDLLRGITIYF. DNA of the CDR3: TGTGCCAGCAGCTCAGAACAAGACCTCCTTAGGGGTATCACCATATATTTT.

V and J are TRBV2 and TRBJ2-1, with D possibly matching TRBD2 (5 bases). This CDR3 is built from 15 residues. Germline CDR1 is SNHLY and CDR2 is FYNNEI. The V end was cut by 4 bases, the J end by 5 bases, with 15 bases between. The CDR3 is CASSAEVLRNNEQFF. In DNA form, the CDR3 reads TGTGCCAGCAGTGCGGAGGTCCTTAGGAACAATGAGCAGTTCTTC.

The chain uses TRBV6-2 or TRBV6-3 and TRBJ2-1; 10 bases agree with TRBD2. Germline CDR1 reads MNHEY; CDR2 reads SVGEGT. The V gene end was trimmed by 7 bases and the J gene end by 5 bases; junction bases not matched to a gene: 5. The CDR3 covers 14 residues. CDR3 in DNA: TGTGCCAGCAACCCTAGCGGGAGCGACAATGAGCAGTTCTTC. It yields the protein CASNPSGSDNEQFF.

This clonotype came up a few times. V usage is TRBV2 and J usage is TRBJ2-5, with TRBD1 as a possible D gene (5 bases). Germline CDR1 SNHLY, CDR2 FYNNEI. This CDR3 has 13 amino acids. V was clipped by 5 bases and J by 4 bases, with 11 bases between them. CDR3 loop: CASSNQGLETQYF. CDR3 DNA: TGTGCCAGCAGTAACCAGGGTTTAGAGACCCAGTACTTC.